This TCR beta chain was obtained from a study of graft-versus-host responses after intestinal transplantation. Study conclusions and caveats: GvH clones appeared in recipient marrow, some first in ileum or blood.

Note on this clone: The antigen remains unidentified.

The repertoire was sequenced with immunoSEQ multiplex PCR; TCRdb's copy has only in-frame clones and lacks some. The data show over 90,000 clones, 91% seen once. The receptor was derived from a human donor who received an intestinal transplant. Sequences were derived from unstimulated CD8+ T cells sorted from spleen or lymph node cells, sampled before intestinal transplant.

In DNA, the CDR3 is TGTGCCAGCAGTTATGCAGGGGGTATGAACACTGAAGCTTTCTTT. It specifies CASSYAGGMNTEAFF. The rearrangement uses TRBV28 and TRBJ1-1; 7 bases are a match to TRBD1. The CDR3 runs 15 residues. The V and J ends lost 4 bases and 0 bases, in that order; junction bases with no gene match: 5. Per the germline V gene, CDR1 is MDHEN and CDR2 is SYDVKM.